The 20 T cell receptor beta chains presented below share a single source sample, sequenced in a study of blood T cell repertoires in COVID-19. TCRdb's copy holds only in-frame clones and misses some; the assay was immunoSEQ multiplex PCR. The sample records under 75,000 clones, approximately 86% being singletons. The specimen sequenced was peripheral blood. Source of these receptors: a woman older than 75 with active COVID-19.

V usage is TRBV5-4 and J usage is TRBJ1-4; 9 nucleotides align to TRBD1. The CDR3 loop spans 14 amino acids. V shed 4 bases and J 10 bases; nucleotides not matched to a gene: 8. The germline V gene encodes CDR1 SGHNT and CDR2 YYREEE (reference sequence). The DNA of the CDR3 is TGTGCCAGCAGCCCCGGGACAGGGTACGGAAAACTGTTTTTT. Its protein is CASSPGTGYGKLFF.

This chain links TRBV27 with TRBJ2-3, with 7 positions matching TRBD1. V was pared by 2 bases and J by 3 bases, with 5 bases of the junction left unmatched. The CDR3 length is 15 residues. CDR1 and CDR2 from the germline V gene are MNHEY and SMNVEV (reference sequence). The CDR3 spells CASSLDRVLTDTQYF. CDR3 coding DNA: TGTGCCAGCAGTTTAGACAGGGTCTTAACAGATACGCAGTATTTT.

The V call is TRBV7-2, the J call TRBJ2-3; 10 nucleotides line up with TRBD2. Germline V gene data show CDR1 as SGHTA and CDR2 as FQGNSA. This CDR3 region has 16 residues. V shed 5 bases, J shed 7 bases, and the junction held 12 bases outside the gene matches. CDR3 nucleotide sequence: TGTGCCAGCAGCGACGACCCTAGCGGGGGAATCTATACGCAGTATTTT. The encoded protein is CASSDDPSGGIYTQYF.

The CDR3 DNA is TGTGCCAGCATTGAGGCTAGCGGGTACAATGAGCAGTTCTTC. As protein: CASIEASGYNEQFF. This chain uses TRBV28 with TRBJ2-1; 8 bases fit TRBD2. V gave up 7 bases and J gave up 4 bases; unmatched junction bases: 6. Looked up from germline, CDR1 is MDHEN and CDR2 is SYDVKM. The CDR3 totals 14 residues.

The chain employs TRBV5-4 and TRBJ1-1; TRBD1 might be the D (5 bases). Looked up from germline, CDR1 is SGHNT and CDR2 is YYREEE (reference sequence). Trimming removed 6 bases at V and 1 base at J, with 13 bases between. There are 14 residues in the CDR3. CDR3 sequence: CASTPDGGNTEAFF. The CDR3 nucleotides read TGTGCCAGCACCCCGGACGGGGGGAACACTGAAGCTTTCTTT.

The chain employs TRBV5-1 and TRBJ2-2; 9 nucleotides align to TRBD2. Germline lookup yields CDR1 SGHRS and CDR2 YFSETQ. This CDR3 region has 20 residues. J lost 3 bases, V lost 4 bases, and 19 bases had no gene match. CDR3 protein: CASSPMTGNRGGAYTGELFF. The CDR3 region has the DNA TGCGCCAGCAGCCCCATGACAGGGAATCGCGGGGGGGCGTACACCGGGGAGCTGTTTTTT.

V usage is TRBV24-1 and J usage is TRBJ2-5; 7 bases agree with TRBD2. In germline, CDR1 is KGHDR, CDR2 SFDVKD. This CDR3 comprises 15 residues. The V segment lost 2 bases and the J segment 4 bases; nucleotides outside the gene matches: 6. The CDR3 here is CATSDSWTRSETQYF. The CDR3 coding sequence is TGTGCCACCAGTGATTCTTGGACTAGGTCAGAGACCCAGTACTTC.

The table lists this clone with a few counts. J is TRBJ2-2 and V is TRBV24-1, with 9 bases identical to TRBD1. This CDR3 is 16 amino acids long. V dropped 4 bases and J dropped 5; count of bases not matched to a gene: 7. Germline loops: CDR1 KGHDR, CDR2 SFDVKD. CDR3 in amino acids: CATSEDRGGDTGELFF. The CDR3 bases are TGTGCCACCAGTGAGGACAGGGGAGGCGATACCGGGGAGCTGTTTTTT.

In this sample, this clone turned up once. The chain uses TRBV11-2 and TRBJ2-1, with 8 bases identical to TRBD2. The CDR3 totals 14 residues. V shed 4 bases, J shed 4 bases, and the junction held 3 bases outside the gene matches. Germline V gene lookup returns CDR1 SGHAT and CDR2 FQNNGV. This CDR3 reads CASSSASGYNEQFF. DNA for the CDR3: TGTGCCAGCAGCTCGGCTAGCGGGTACAATGAGCAGTTCTTC.

This clone was seen a handful of times. The chain links TRBV5-1 to TRBJ1-1; D is undetermined. Trimming stripped 0 bases from V and 6 bases from J, with 15 bases between. This CDR3 has 15 residues. CDR1 SGHRS and CDR2 YFSETQ come from the germline V gene. The CDR3: CASSLGGGSFSEAFF. The DNA of the CDR3 is TGCGCCAGCAGCTTGGGGGGAGGGAGCTTCTCTGAAGCTTTCTTT. The whole variable domain, filled in from reference TRBV5-1 and TRBJ1-1, reads KAGVTQTPRYLIKTRGQQVTLSCSPISGHRSVSWYQQTPGQGLQFLFEYFSETQRNKGNFPGRFSGRQFSNSRSEMNVSTLELGDSALYLCASSLGGGSFSEAFFGQGTRLTVV.

This chain connects TRBV19 to TRBJ1-2, with a possible D match to TRBD1 (6 bases). The V and J ends lost 10 bases and 5 bases respectively, with 17 bases between them. Germline-derived CDR1 and CDR2 are LNHDA and SQIVND (reference sequence). The CDR3 has 13 residues. The CDR3 region is CATADTGFYGYTF. The CDR3 DNA follows: TGTGCCACCGCGGACACAGGGTTTTATGGCTACACCTTC. The full variable domain, with the rest looked up from reference TRBV19 and TRBJ1-2, is DGGITQSPKYLFRKEGQNVTLSCEQNLNHDAMYWYRQDPGQGLRLIYYSQIVNDFQKGDIAEGYSVSREKKESFPLTVTSAQKNPTAFYLCATADTGFYGYTFGSGTRLTVV.

The J gene is TRBJ2-3, the V gene TRBV29-1; TRBD2 is a possible D gene (5 bases). V lost 4 bases to trimming and J lost 14 bases, with 13 bases between them. Germline CDR1 SQVTM, CDR2 ANQGSEA. The CDR3 is 10 amino acids. CDR3 region: CSVGTPSTYF. The CDR3 coding sequence is TGCAGCGTTGGGACTCCCAGCACGTATTTT.

J is TRBJ2-2 and V is TRBV28; D is perhaps TRBD2 (7 bases). This CDR3 is built from 14 residues. Trimming shortened V by 6 bases and J by 3 bases, and 11 bases separated the two germline ends. Germline loops: CDR1 MDHEN, CDR2 SYDVKM. The CDR3, as DNA: TGTGCCAGCAGCGGGGGGCGCGACACCGGGGAGCTGTTTTTT. This gives the protein CASSGGRDTGELFF.

The sample holds a few counts of this clone. The chain links TRBV28 to TRBJ1-2; 8 bases map to TRBD1. Trimming took 5 bases from V and 2 from J; bases not matched to a gene: 4. The CDR3 consists of 14 residues. Looked up from germline, CDR1 is MDHEN and CDR2 is SYDVKM. The CDR3 DNA is TGTGCCAGCAGTCCCAGGGGGCTGAACTATGGCTACACCTTC. Translation gives CASSPRGLNYGYTF.

This clone was detected once. The chain carries TRBV28 and TRBJ2-2; TRBD2 is a possible D gene (5 bases). The length of the CDR3 is 16 residues. The V and J ends lost 1 base and 0 bases respectively, with 9 bases between them. Looked up from germline, CDR1 is MDHEN and CDR2 is SYDVKM. The CDR3 loop is CASSLFTGTNTGELFF. The CDR3, as DNA: TGTGCCAGCAGTTTATTTACGGGGACGAACACCGGGGAGCTGTTTTTT.

The chain couples TRBV7-2 to TRBJ1-2; 7 bases agree with TRBD1. CDR1 and CDR2 from the germline V gene are SGHTA and FQGNSA. Trimming removed 5 bases from V and 6 bases from J; junction bases left unmatched: 12. CDR3 length: 15 residues. The CDR3 is CASSTGTASPHGYTF. The CDR3 coding sequence is TGTGCCAGCAGCACCGGGACAGCCTCCCCCCATGGCTACACCTTC.

The chain carries TRBV7-2 and TRBJ2-5; 10 bases are a match to TRBD2. The V gene end was trimmed by 2 bases and the J gene end by 0 bases; junction bases not matched to a gene: 6. The germline V gene encodes CDR1 SGHTA and CDR2 FQGNSA. The CDR3 extends over 17 amino acids. The CDR3 DNA reads as TGTGCCAGCAGCTTACGGCCTAGCGGGGGCTACCAAGAGACCCAGTACTTC. Amino acid sequence: CASSLRPSGGYQETQYF. Using reference TRBV7-2 and TRBJ2-5 for the parts outside the CDR3, the full variable domain is GAGVSQSPSNKVTEKGKDVELRCDPISGHTALYWYRQSLGQGLEFLIYFQGNSAPDKSGLPSDRFSAERTGGSVSTLTIQRTQQEDSAVYLCASSLRPSGGYQETQYFGPGTRLLVL.

Of note for this clone: This CDR3 is also generated by other DNA sequences in the sample. V usage is TRBV20-1 and J usage is TRBJ2-7; TRBD2 aligns across 7 bases. The CDR3 extends over 11 amino acids. Germline V gene sequence: CDR1 DFQATT, CDR2 SNEGSKA (reference sequence). The junction had 1 base not matched to a gene; V was cut back by 5 bases and J by 3 bases. CDR3 region: CSASSGYEQYF. The DNA for the CDR3 is TGCAGTGCTTCTAGCGGCTACGAGCAGTACTTC.

This rearrangement joins TRBV5-4 to TRBJ2-4; 7 bases map to TRBD1. The CDR3 runs 12 residues. V shed 7 bases and J 7 bases; nucleotides not matched to a gene: 5. Germline CDR1 SGHNT, CDR2 YYREEE (reference sequence). The CDR3 sequence: CASRDSANIQYF. CDR3 sequence (DNA): TGTGCCAGCCGGGACAGTGCCAACATTCAGTACTTC. The whole variable domain, remainder taken from reference TRBV5-4 and TRBJ2-4, is ETGVTQSPTHLIKTRGQQVTLRCSSQSGHNTVSWYQQALGQGPQFIFQYYREEENGRGNFPPRFSGLQFPNYSSELNVNALELDDSALYLCASRDSANIQYFGAGTRLSVL.

The V call is TRBV20-1, the J call TRBJ2-4, with D uncertain. This CDR3 comprises 12 residues. CDR1 is DFQATT, CDR2 SNEGSKA, per germline (reference sequence). Trimming took off 3 bases at V and 6 bases at J, with 9 bases between the two ends. Written as DNA, the CDR3 is TGCAGTGCTAGTGTAGAATTAAACATTCAGTACTTC. Encoded protein: CSASVELNIQYF.